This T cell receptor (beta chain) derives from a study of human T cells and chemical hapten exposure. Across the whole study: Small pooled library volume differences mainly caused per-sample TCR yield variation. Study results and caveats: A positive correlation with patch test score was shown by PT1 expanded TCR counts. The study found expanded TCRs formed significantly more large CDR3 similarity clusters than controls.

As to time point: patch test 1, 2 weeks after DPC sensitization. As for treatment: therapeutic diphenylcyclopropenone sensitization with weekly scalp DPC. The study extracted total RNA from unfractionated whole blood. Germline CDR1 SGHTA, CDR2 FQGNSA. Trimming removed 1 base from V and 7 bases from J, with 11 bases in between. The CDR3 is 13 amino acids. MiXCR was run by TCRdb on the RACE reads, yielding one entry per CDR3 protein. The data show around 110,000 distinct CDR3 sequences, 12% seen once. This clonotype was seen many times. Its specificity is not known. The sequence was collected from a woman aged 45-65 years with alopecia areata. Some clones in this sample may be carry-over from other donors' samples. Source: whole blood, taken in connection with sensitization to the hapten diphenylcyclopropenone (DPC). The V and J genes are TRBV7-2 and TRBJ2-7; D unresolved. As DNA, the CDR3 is TGTGCCAGCAGCTTAGGGTGGCAGTCTGAGCAGTACTTC. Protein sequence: CASSLGWQSEQYF. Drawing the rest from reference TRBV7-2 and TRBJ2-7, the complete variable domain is GAGVSQSPSNKVTEKGKDVELRCDPISGHTALYWYRQSLGQGLEFLIYFQGNSAPDKSGLPSDRFSAERTGGSVSTLTIQRTQQEDSAVYLCASSLGWQSEQYFGPGTRLTVT.